Sequencing of this TCR beta chain was carried out in a study of blood T cell repertoires in COVID-19. Method: immunoSEQ multiplex PCR; TCRdb's copy keeps in-frame clones and lacks some. Of 40,000 to 55,000 clones listed, 78% are singletons. V dropped 3 bases and J dropped 9 bases, with 9 bases sitting between them. The CDR3 length is 12 residues. Sequencing was carried out using PBMCs or T cells enriched from blood (not recorded which). This chain uses TRBV12-3 or TRBV12-4 with TRBJ2-1; the D gene is possibly TRBD1 (6 bases). The receptor's source is a woman between 45 and 60 years old with acute COVID-19. CDR3 protein: CASSFGRGEQFF. The CDR3 DNA reads TGTGCCAGCAGTTTTGGCAGGGGTGAGCAGTTCTTC.